The TCR beta chain described here comes from a study of blood T cell repertoires in COVID-19. In the study overall: There were acute and convalescent COVID-19 samples, and they came from the United States, Italy and Spain.

V shed 4 bases, J shed 6 bases, and the junction held 6 bases outside the gene matches. The CDR3 runs 15 residues. Germline CDR1 is SGHVS and CDR2 is FQNEAQ. Participants came from fewer than 25 US areas, aged roughly 18 to 89 years. In Cohort 3, a recovered donor had either two negative PCRs, clearance, or symptom resolution. In the original workflow: Amplification of reference gene primers provided the estimated nucleated cell counts. Sequencing used immunoSEQ multiplex PCR; TCRdb keeps in-frame clones, though not all of them. V, J and clone size derive from that table, while D and trimming were established from the DNA sequence. The table includes roughly 350,000 clones, roughly nine tenths detected once.

This clonotype was obtained from a woman in her twenties or thirties who had recovered from COVID-19. The rearrangement uses TRBV7-8 and TRBJ1-2; TRBD1 aligns across 12 bases. Input material: PBMCs or T cells enriched from blood (not recorded which). The CDR3 nucleotides read TGTGCCAGCAGCTCGGGACAGGGGGCGCAGGATGGCTACACCTTC. Translation gives CASSSGQGAQDGYTF.